This T cell receptor (beta chain) comes out of a study of T cell responses to AZD1222 COVID-19 vaccine. The method was immunoSEQ multiplex PCR; TCRdb's version includes in-frame clones alone and lacks a portion of them. The sample consists of about 120,000 clones, roughly 84% of them appearing once. The CDR3 length is 14 residues. Deletions cut 3 bases from V and 3 bases from J, with 8 bases between. The germline gives CDR1 MNHEY, CDR2 SMNVEV (reference sequence). This rearrangement joins TRBV27 to TRBJ1-4, with D hard to call. The clonotype was recovered from an adult who received the AZD1222 COVID-19 vaccine. Sequenced here: peripheral blood, sampled 28 days after the second AZD1222 dose. The CDR3: CASSFSMANEKLFF. Written as DNA, the CDR3 is TGTGCCAGCAGTTTCAGCATGGCTAATGAAAAACTGTTTTTT.